Below, 2 T cell receptor beta chains from the same sample are listed, as sequenced in a study of blood T cell repertoires in COVID-19. Data came from immunoSEQ multiplex PCR; TCRdb stores just in-frame clones and leaves some out. The data contain about 140,000 clones, about 88% of them singletons. Sample: peripheral blood. The source is a human donor with COVID-19, enrolled during active disease. The donor label of this sample is uncertain.

This clone was observed a handful of times. This chain connects TRBV11-2 to TRBJ2-7, with a possible D match to TRBD1 (6 bases). This CDR3 contains 14 residues. The V end lost 7 bases, the J end lost 3 bases, and 16 bases lay between the germline ends. Germline-derived CDR1 and CDR2 are SGHAT and FQNNGV. The CDR3 loop is CASNPGASGYEQYF. The DNA of the CDR3 is TGTGCCAGCAACCCAGGGGCATCTGGCTACGAGCAGTACTTC.

The genes are TRBV2 and TRBJ2-7, with D perhaps TRBD1 (5 bases). The CDR3 is 14 amino acids. Per germline, CDR1 SNHLY and CDR2 FYNNEI. V dropped 2 bases and J dropped 0 bases, with 8 bases sitting between them. CDR3 coding DNA: TGTGCCAGCAGTGAAAAGACAGTCTCCTACGAGCAGTACTTC. This gives the protein CASSEKTVSYEQYF.